The 4 T cell receptor beta chains below were found in one sample sequenced in a study of T cell changes during pregnancy in multiple sclerosis. The data were produced by immunoSEQ multiplex PCR, yet TCRdb's version contains in-frame clones alone and is incomplete. The table has roughly 59,000 clones, under 95% seen once. The sequencing used peripheral blood, collected in the third trimester of pregnancy. These receptors were collected from a female donor in good health, enrolled as a control in a pregnancy study.

The chain links TRBV5-1 to TRBJ2-5; 11 bases match TRBD2. Germline V CDR1 and CDR2: SGHRS, YFSETQ. The trim removed 4 bases at V and 3 bases at J, leaving 2 bases unmatched. This CDR3 has 14 residues. The CDR3 sequence is CASSPGLAEETQYF. In nucleotides, the CDR3 is TGCGCCAGCAGCCCGGGACTAGCGGAAGAGACCCAGTACTTC.

The CDR3 DNA follows: TGTGCCAGCAGTTTGGACAGGGGGCGGGTAGATGGCTACACCTTC. It encodes CASSLDRGRVDGYTF. The J gene is TRBJ1-2, the V gene TRBV28, with 11 positions matching TRBD1. Germline CDR1 and CDR2: MDHEN and SYDVKM. V shed 3 bases, J shed 6 bases, and the junction held 6 bases outside the gene matches. The length of the CDR3 is 15 residues.

V is TRBV28 and J is TRBJ1-2, with 9 bases identical to TRBD1. The length of the CDR3 is 13 residues. Germline CDR1 and CDR2: MDHEN and SYDVKM. Losses at the gene ends were 6 bases for V and 7 bases for J; bases not matched to a gene: 6. As DNA, the CDR3 is TGTGCCAGCAGCCCGGGACAGGGACCTGGCTACACCTTC. Translation gives CASSPGQGPGYTF.

The chain recombines TRBV7-9 with TRBJ1-3; D might be TRBD1 (5 bases). V shed 1 base and J shed 0 bases, with 10 bases lying between them. The CDR3 has 16 residues. The germline CDR1 and CDR2 sequences are SEHNR and FQNEAQ (reference sequence). The DNA for the CDR3 is TGTGCCAGCAGCTTAGGGGCGGGGGGCTCTGGAAACACCATATATTTT. Amino acids: CASSLGAGGSGNTIYF.